This T cell receptor (beta chain) was sequenced during a study of regulatory T cells in long-lasting Graves disease. Sequencing libraries for TCR beta were prepared with iRepertoire HTBI primers and Arm-PCR of CDR3 regions. Original data processing: Gene usage covered approximately 65 TRBV and some 13 TRBJ segments. A single record per CDR3 protein comes from TCRdb applying MiXCR to the multiplex PCR reads. TCRdb's processing, not the authors' own work, is the source of the V and J calls. The repertoire holds around 330,000 distinct CDR3 sequences, with about 20% as singletons. The sample's time point: newly diagnosed GD, antithyroid drugs for less than 3 months. Construction of the TCR library relied on RNA isolated from PBMCs. This clonotype was counted ten times or more. Its antigen remains unknown. Study-wide results and caveats: Limited sample numbers may have lowered accuracy.

This clonotype was sampled from a female donor with Graves disease. The source was peripheral blood mononuclear cells (PBMCs), collected at new diagnosis, from a patient treated with antithyroid drugs.

This CDR3 reads CASSPPRGGNEQFF. The CDR3 coding sequence is TGTGCCAGCAGCCCGCCCCGTGGGGGCAATGAGCAGTTCTTC. V gene TRBV7-9 combines with J gene TRBJ2-1; D assignment may be TRBD1 or TRBD2 (5 bases each). V was trimmed by 5 bases and J by 6 bases, leaving 14 bases between them. The CDR3 is 14 amino acids. Germline assignment: CDR1 SEHNR and CDR2 FQNEAQ (reference sequence).